The 22 T cell receptor beta chains below come from one sample, sequenced in a study of blood T cell repertoires in COVID-19. TCRdb's table, derived via immunoSEQ multiplex PCR, lists solely in-frame clones and lacks some. The data contain around 72,000 clones, around 92% of them singletons. Sequencing was carried out using peripheral blood. These receptors were taken from a human donor with active COVID-19. The donor label of this sample is uncertain.

This clone was observed a single time. CDR3 region: CASSPGTSNYEQFF. CDR3 DNA: TGTGCCAGCAGCCCTGGGACTAGTAACTATGAGCAGTTCTTC. The chain employs TRBV11-3 and TRBJ2-1; TRBD2 agrees at 8 bases. This CDR3 region has 14 residues. Germline V CDR1 and CDR2: SGHNT, YENEEA. Unmatched junction bases numbered 8, after V lost 5 bases and J lost 8 bases.

CDR3: CASSYPKDRDQPQHF. Written as DNA, the CDR3 is TGTGCCAGCAGTTACCCTAAAGACAGGGATCAGCCCCAGCATTTT. V and J are TRBV6-2 or TRBV6-3 and TRBJ1-5; 7 nucleotides line up with TRBD1. Trimming cost V 2 bases and J 5 bases; bases outside gene matches: 6. Germline-derived CDR1 and CDR2 are MNHEY and SVGEGT. CDR3 length: 15 residues.

The chain joins TRBV3-1 (or the pseudogene TRBV3-2) to TRBJ1-6; the D is unclear. The germline gives CDR1 LGHDT, CDR2 YNNKEL (reference sequence). The germline V and J ends were trimmed by 0 bases and 5 bases, with 8 bases remaining between them. The CDR3 contains 15 residues. The CDR3 sequence is CASSQDTGNNSPLHF. CDR3 bases: TGTGCCAGCAGCCAAGATACGGGTAATAATTCACCCCTCCACTTT.

V is TRBV28 and J is TRBJ2-3; 9 nucleotides match TRBD1. Germline V lookup: CDR1 MDHEN, CDR2 SYDVKM. The CDR3 spans 15 residues. V gave up 8 bases and J gave up 1 base; unmatched junction bases: 7. The CDR3 is CASLQGAQGTDTQYF. The CDR3 coding sequence is TGTGCCAGCCTACAGGGGGCGCAGGGCACAGATACGCAGTATTTT.

The CDR3 reads CASSSDRYHTEAFF. CDR3 bases: TGTGCCAGCAGTTCCGACAGGTATCACACTGAAGCTTTCTTT. The chain links TRBV5-4 to TRBJ1-1, with D possibly TRBD1 on 6 matching bases. Germline V CDR1 and CDR2: SGHNT, YYREEE (reference sequence). This CDR3 has 14 residues. Trimming left V 5 bases short and J 3 bases short, with 14 bases between.

The rearrangement links TRBV10-3 to TRBJ2-7, with D unresolved. The V and J ends lost 6 bases and 2 bases respectively, with 8 bases between them. This CDR3 has 12 amino acids. Per the germline V gene, CDR1 is ENHRY and CDR2 is SYGVKD. The CDR3 sequence is CAISLEAYEQYF. CDR3 bases: TGTGCCATCAGCTTAGAGGCCTACGAGCAGTACTTC.

The V call is TRBV28, the J call TRBJ1-5, with D tentatively TRBD1 (6 bases). The CDR3 extends over 13 amino acids. V lost 5 bases and J lost 4, with 9 bases in between. Germline V lookup: CDR1 MDHEN, CDR2 SYDVKM. CDR3 nucleotide sequence: TGTGCCAGCAGTATGCAGGGGAATCAGCCCCAGCATTTT. Residues: CASSMQGNQPQHF.

This chain connects TRBV7-8 to TRBJ2-7; 8 positions agree with TRBD2. Trimming removed 1 base from V and 7 bases from J; junction bases left unmatched: 6. Per the germline V gene, CDR1 is SGHVS and CDR2 is FQNEAQ. The CDR3 consists of 14 residues. CDR3 sequence: CASSLDSGALEQYF. The CDR3 coding sequence is TGTGCCAGCAGCTTAGATAGCGGGGCGTTGGAGCAGTACTTC. The full variable domain, rest sourced from reference TRBV7-8 and TRBJ2-7, is GAGVSQSPRYKVAKRGQDVALRCDPISGHVSLFWYQQALGQGPEFLTYFQNEAQLDKSGLPSDRFFAERPEGSVSTLKIQRTQQEDSAVYLCASSLDSGALEQYFGPGTRLTVT.

The V call is TRBV7-7, the J call TRBJ2-3; 13 bases fit TRBD2. This CDR3 has 16 amino acids. The germline V gene has CDR1 SSHAT and CDR2 FNYEAQ (reference sequence). The V gene end was trimmed by 5 bases and the J gene end by 5 bases; junction bases not matched to a gene: 7. DNA of the CDR3: TGTGCCAGCAGCCTAGGGACTAGCGGGAATGTAGATACGCAGTATTTT. Its translation is CASSLGTSGNVDTQYF.

This clone has only one observation. The chain employs TRBV6-2 or TRBV6-3 and TRBJ2-1, with D tentatively TRBD2 (6 bases). The germline V gene has CDR1 MNHEY and CDR2 SVGEGT. This CDR3 is built from 14 residues. Trimming shortened V by 4 bases and J by 12 bases, and 19 bases separated the two germline ends. The CDR3 DNA sequence: TGTGCCAGCAGTTCTTTAGCGGACTCCCGGGGGCAGTTCTTC. This translates into CASSSLADSRGQFF.

The chain employs TRBV10-1 and TRBJ2-7; the D is unclear. The V end lost 3 bases, the J end lost 1 base, and 7 bases lay between the germline ends. The CDR3 has 13 amino acids. CDR1 WNHNN and CDR2 SYGVQD come from the germline V gene (reference sequence). In DNA form, the CDR3 reads TGCGCCAGCAGTGACTACGGGTCCTACGAGCAGTACTTC. Translated: CASSDYGSYEQYF.

The V gene is TRBV3-1 (or the pseudogene TRBV3-2), the J gene TRBJ2-7; D not certain. Trimming removed 0 bases at V and 9 bases at J, with 6 bases between. CDR3 length equals 11 residues. In germline, CDR1 is LGHDT, CDR2 YNNKEL (reference sequence). The CDR3 region is CASSQERLQYF. In nucleotides, the CDR3 is TGTGCCAGCAGCCAAGAACGGTTGCAGTACTTC.

The rearrangement uses TRBV2 and TRBJ2-3, with D possibly being TRBD1 (5 bases). This CDR3 contains 16 residues. Germline V gene lookup returns CDR1 SNHLY and CDR2 FYNNEI. V dropped 3 bases and J dropped 2 bases, with 15 bases sitting between them. Here the CDR3 DNA reads TGTGCCAGCAGTGAGGTGGTAGGGGCTCACACAGATACGCAGTATTTT. This translates into CASSEVVGAHTDTQYF.

The genes are TRBV4-1 and TRBJ2-1; 8 bases line up with TRBD2. Unmatched junction bases numbered 6, after V lost 2 bases and J lost 6 bases. The CDR3 consists of 15 residues. Germline V CDR1 and CDR2: MGHRA, YSYEKL. The chain's CDR3 is CASSQLLAAPNEQFF. The DNA for the CDR3 is TGCGCCAGCAGCCAATTACTAGCGGCCCCCAATGAGCAGTTCTTC.

The chain recombines TRBV7-2 with TRBJ2-4; D might be TRBD1 (5 bases). V lost 2 bases and J 1 base, leaving 12 bases between the germline ends. The CDR3 spans 16 residues. CDR1 and CDR2 from the germline V gene are SGHTA and FQGNSA. CDR3 in amino acids: CASSLMPSGAKNIQYF. CDR3 nucleotides: TGTGCCAGCAGCTTAATGCCTTCAGGGGCCAAAAACATTCAGTACTTC.

The rearrangement uses TRBV18 and TRBJ1-6; D may be TRBD1 (5 bases). There are 14 residues in the CDR3. Germline values: CDR1 KGHSH, CDR2 LQKENI. V was shortened by 4 bases and J by 4 bases, with 8 bases between the two germline ends. The CDR3 region is CASSQDTYNSPLHF. In DNA, the CDR3 is TGTGCCAGCTCACAGGACACGTATAATTCACCCCTCCACTTT.

This sequence joins TRBV28 and TRBJ1-2; 12 nucleotides align to TRBD1. Germline CDR1 MDHEN, CDR2 SYDVKM. The CDR3 is 17 amino acids. With 5 bases clipped from V and 2 bases from J, the junction kept 9 bases outside the gene matches. CDR3 in amino acids: CASSREGGTGGNYGYTF. DNA for the CDR3: TGTGCCAGCAGTCGAGAGGGGGGGACAGGGGGCAACTATGGCTACACCTTC.

The chain links TRBV6-4 to TRBJ2-1; D is unresolved. The germline V gene encodes CDR1 MRHNA and CDR2 SNTAGT. The V end lost 8 bases, the J end lost 2 bases, and 10 bases lay between the germline ends. The CDR3 is 13 residues long. The CDR3 sequence: CASRSETYNEQFF. CDR3 coding DNA: TGTGCCAGCCGCTCCGAGACCTACAATGAGCAGTTCTTC.

The genes are TRBV6-2 or TRBV6-3 and TRBJ1-5, with D possibly matching TRBD1 (5 bases). Trimming pared 2 bases from V and 6 bases from J, leaving 11 bases between. Germline assignment: CDR1 MNHEY and CDR2 SVGEGT. The CDR3 runs to 14 residues. CDR3 in DNA: TGTGCCAGCAGTTACGCACCCGGGGGTCAGCCCCAGCATTTT. Translated: CASSYAPGGQPQHF.

CDR3 nucleotides: TGTGCCAGCAGCCAAGATCCAGGTTGGACAGGGCCTTCCTACGAGCAGTACTTC. It specifies CASSQDPGWTGPSYEQYF. The chain carries TRBV14 and TRBJ2-7; TRBD1 matches at 8 bases. Unmatched junction bases numbered 11, after V lost 0 bases and J lost 1 base. The CDR3 loop spans 18 amino acids. CDR1 is SGHDN, CDR2 FVKESK, per germline.

V is TRBV19 and J is TRBJ1-4; D may be TRBD1 (6 bases). The CDR3 runs to 15 residues. Germline values: CDR1 LNHDA, CDR2 SQIVND (reference sequence). Deletions cut 7 bases from V and 4 bases from J, with 16 bases between. CDR3 loop: CASTKRGLGNEKLFF. The CDR3 region has the DNA TGTGCCAGTACCAAGAGGGGGTTAGGTAATGAAAAACTGTTTTTT.

This clone was found once. This sequence joins TRBV5-4 and TRBJ1-1; possible D gene TRBD1, 6 bases. The germline gives CDR1 SGHNT, CDR2 YYREEE (reference sequence). The CDR3 has 16 amino acids. The V and J ends lost 4 bases and 4 bases respectively, with 20 bases between them. The chain's CDR3 is CASSRGQQGIVTEAFF. CDR3 coding DNA: TGTGCCAGCAGCAGAGGGCAACAGGGAATCGTCACTGAAGCTTTCTTT.